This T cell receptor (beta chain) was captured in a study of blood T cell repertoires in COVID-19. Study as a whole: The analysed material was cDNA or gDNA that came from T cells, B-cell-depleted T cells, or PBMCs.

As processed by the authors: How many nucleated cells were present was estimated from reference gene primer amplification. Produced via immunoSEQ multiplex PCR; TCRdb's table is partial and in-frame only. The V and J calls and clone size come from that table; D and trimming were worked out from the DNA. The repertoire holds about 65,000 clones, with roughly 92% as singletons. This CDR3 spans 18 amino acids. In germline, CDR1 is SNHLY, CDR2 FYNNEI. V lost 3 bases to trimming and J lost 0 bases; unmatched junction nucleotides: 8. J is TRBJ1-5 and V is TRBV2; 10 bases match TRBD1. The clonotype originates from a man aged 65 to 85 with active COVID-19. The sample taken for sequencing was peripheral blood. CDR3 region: CASSEPGTGVLSNQPQHF. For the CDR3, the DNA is TGTGCCAGCAGTGAGCCCGGGACAGGGGTCCTTAGCAATCAGCCCCAGCATTTT.